This record concerns one T cell receptor (beta chain) sequence. The antigen remains undetermined. Germline and junction disagree at one end, which may indicate a read error. This record belongs to a study of cytomegalovirus exposure and HLA in healthy donors. Broader study findings: Most sequenced TCRs were rare (though some public TCRs occurred in many donors).

The table came from immunoSEQ multiplex PCR; TCRdb's copy has only in-frame clones and leaves some out. Among roughly 150,000 clones, 88% were seen once, and the ten largest hold about 2.7%. Germline CDR1 SSHAT, CDR2 FNYEAQ (reference sequence). This CDR3 has 13 residues. The origin of this receptor is a young man in good health and CMV-seronegative. The V call is TRBV7-7, the J call TRBJ1-2; D is uncertain. Sequencing used PBMCs. CDR3 loop: CASSRINSQGYTF. The DNA for the CDR3 is TGTGCTAGCAGCCGCATAAACAGTCAAGGCTACACCTTC.